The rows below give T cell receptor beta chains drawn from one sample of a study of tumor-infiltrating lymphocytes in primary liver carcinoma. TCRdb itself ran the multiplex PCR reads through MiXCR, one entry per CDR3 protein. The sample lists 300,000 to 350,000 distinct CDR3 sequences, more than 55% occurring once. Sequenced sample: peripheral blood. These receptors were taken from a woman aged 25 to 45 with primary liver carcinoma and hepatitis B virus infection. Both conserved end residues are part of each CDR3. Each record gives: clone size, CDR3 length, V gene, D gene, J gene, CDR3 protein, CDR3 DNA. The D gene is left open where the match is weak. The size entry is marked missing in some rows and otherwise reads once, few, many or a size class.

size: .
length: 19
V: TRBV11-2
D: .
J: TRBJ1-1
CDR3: CASNTVLDPITELDTEAFF
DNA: TGTGCCAGCAACACAGTGTTGGACCCAATTACGGAGTTGGACACTGAAGCTTTCTTT

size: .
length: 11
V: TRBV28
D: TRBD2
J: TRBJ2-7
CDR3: CASSRGVQQYF
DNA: TGTGCCAGCAGTCGGGGGGTGCAGCAGTACTTC

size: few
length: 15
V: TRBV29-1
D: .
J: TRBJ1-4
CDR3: CSVQRGEGTNEKLFF
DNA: TGCAGCGTCCAGAGGGGAGAGGGGACTAATGAAAAACTGTTTTTT

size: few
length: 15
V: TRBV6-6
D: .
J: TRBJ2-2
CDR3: CASSYSRPSTGELFF
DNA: TGTGCCAGCAGTTACTCTCGACCGAGCACCGGGGAGCTGTTTTTT

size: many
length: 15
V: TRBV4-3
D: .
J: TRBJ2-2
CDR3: CASSNPGSARGELFF
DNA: TGCGCCAGCAGCAATCCGGGAAGCGCACGCGGGGAGCTGTTTTTT

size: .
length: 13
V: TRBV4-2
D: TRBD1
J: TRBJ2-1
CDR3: CARSQGGLGWQFF
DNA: TGTGCCAGGAGCCAAGGGGGCTTGGGATGGCAGTTCTTC

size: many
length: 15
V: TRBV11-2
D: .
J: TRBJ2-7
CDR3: CASSDGGLAVYEQYF
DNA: TGTGCCAGCAGCGACGGGGGCCTAGCGGTCTACGAGCAGTACTTC

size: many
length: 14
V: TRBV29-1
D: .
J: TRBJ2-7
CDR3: CSVAGTPNTYEQYF
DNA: TGCAGCGTGGCCGGGACGCCGAATACCTACGAGCAGTACTTC

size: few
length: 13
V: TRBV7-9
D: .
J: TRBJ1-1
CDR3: CASSANTGTEAFF
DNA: TGTGCCAGCAGCGCTAACACAGGGACTGAAGCTTTCTTT

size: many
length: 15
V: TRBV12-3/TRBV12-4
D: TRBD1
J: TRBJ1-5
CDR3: CASSLRQGGGQPQHF
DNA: TGTGCCAGCAGTCTCCGACAGGGTGGGGGGCAGCCCCAGCATTTT

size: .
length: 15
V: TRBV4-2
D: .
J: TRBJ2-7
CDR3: CASSQDGGWDYEQYF
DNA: TGTGCCAGCAGCCAAGATGGGGGCTGGGACTACGAGCAGTACTTC

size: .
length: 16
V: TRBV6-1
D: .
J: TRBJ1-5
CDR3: CASSWTVRTANQPQHF
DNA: TGTGCCAGCAGTTGGACCGTTAGGACAGCTAATCAGCCCCAGCATTTT

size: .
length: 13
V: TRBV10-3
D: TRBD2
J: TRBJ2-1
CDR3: CAINSGGNNEQFF
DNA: TGTGCCATCAATAGCGGGGGAAACAATGAGCAGTTCTTC

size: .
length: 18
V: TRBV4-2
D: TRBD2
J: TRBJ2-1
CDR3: CASSQGTASGRVYNEQFF
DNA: TGCGCCAGCAGCCAAGGTACTGCTAGCGGGAGGGTATACAATGAGCAGTTCTTC

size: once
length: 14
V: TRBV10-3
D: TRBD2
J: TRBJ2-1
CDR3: CAISMHSGTNEQFF
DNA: TGTGCCATCAGTATGCATAGCGGGACCAATGAGCAGTTCTTC

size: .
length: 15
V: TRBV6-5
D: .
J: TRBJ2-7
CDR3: CASCYSGPLGYEQYF
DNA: TGTGCCAGCTGTTACTCGGGCCCTTTGGGCTACGAGCAGTACTTC

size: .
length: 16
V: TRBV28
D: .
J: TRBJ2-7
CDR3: CASSLLLGTPTYEQYF
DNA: TGTGCCAGCAGTTTATTGCTCGGGACTCCGACCTACGAGCAGTACTTC

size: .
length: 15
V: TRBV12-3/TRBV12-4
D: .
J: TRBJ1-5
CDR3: CASSLGVWGGQPQHF
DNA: TGTGCCAGCAGTTTGGGGGTCTGGGGTGGGCAGCCCCAGCATTTT

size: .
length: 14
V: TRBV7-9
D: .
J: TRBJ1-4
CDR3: CASSSGVTNEKLFF
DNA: TGTGCCAGCAGCTCAGGGGTGACTAATGAAAAACTGTTTTTT

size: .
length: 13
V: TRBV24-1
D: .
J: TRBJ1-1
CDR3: CATSDNQGNEAFF
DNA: TGTGCCACCAGTGATAATCAGGGCAACGAAGCTTTCTTT

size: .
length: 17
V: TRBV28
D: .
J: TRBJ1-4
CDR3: CASSSLTSGLFNEKLFF
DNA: TGTGCCAGCAGTTCTCTTACTTCGGGCCTATTTAATGAAAAACTGTTTTTT

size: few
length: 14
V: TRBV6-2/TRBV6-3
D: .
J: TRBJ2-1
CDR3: CASTPPSSYNEQFF
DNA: TGTGCCAGCACTCCGCCTTCCAGCTACAATGAGCAGTTCTTC

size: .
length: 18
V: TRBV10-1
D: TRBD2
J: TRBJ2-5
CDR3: CASGESCGTSAIKETQYF
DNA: TGCGCCAGCGGTGAGTCCTGCGGGACTAGCGCTATAAAAGAGACCCAGTACTTC

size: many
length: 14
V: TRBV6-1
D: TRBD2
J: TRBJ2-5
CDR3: CASSVGLAGKTQYF
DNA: TGTGCCAGCAGTGTGGGACTAGCGGGAAAGACCCAGTACTTC

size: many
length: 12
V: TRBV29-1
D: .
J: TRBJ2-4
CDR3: CSVDTGADIQYF
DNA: TGCAGCGTTGATACAGGAGCCGACATTCAGTACTTC

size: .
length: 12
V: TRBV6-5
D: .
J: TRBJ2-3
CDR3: CASSPYGDKQYF
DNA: TGTGCTAGCAGCCCTTATGGCGATAAGCAGTATTTT

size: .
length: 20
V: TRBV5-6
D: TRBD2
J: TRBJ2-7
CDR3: CASSLFGGGLAGGSGYEQYF
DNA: TGTGCCAGCAGCTTGTTCGGTGGTGGGCTAGCGGGAGGCTCGGGCTACGAGCAGTACTTC

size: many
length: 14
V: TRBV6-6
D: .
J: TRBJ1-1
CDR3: CASSPIWRDTEAFF
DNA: TGTGCCAGCAGCCCTATCTGGAGGGACACTGAAGCTTTCTTT

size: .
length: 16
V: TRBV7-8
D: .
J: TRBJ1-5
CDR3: CASSFRGRESNQSQHF
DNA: TGTGCCAGCAGCTTCCGAGGCAGGGAGAGCAATCAGTCCCAGCATTTT

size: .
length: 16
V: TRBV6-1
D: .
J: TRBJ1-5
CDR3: CASRRPVSDSNQHQHF
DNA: TGTGCCAGCAGGCGTCCAGTATCCGATAGCAATCAGCACCAGCATTTT

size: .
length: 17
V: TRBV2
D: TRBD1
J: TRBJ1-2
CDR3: CASSEGTGHSLVYGYTF
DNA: TGTGCCAGCAGTGAAGGGACAGGGCATTCGTTGGTCTATGGCTACACCTTC

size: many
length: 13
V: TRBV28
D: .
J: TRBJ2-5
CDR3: CASRAGLEETQYF
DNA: TGTGCCAGCAGGGCAGGGCTGGAAGAGACCCAGTACTTC

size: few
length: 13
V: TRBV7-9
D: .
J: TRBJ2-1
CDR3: CASSLEIRGEQFF
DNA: TGTGCCAGCAGCTTAGAAATAAGGGGCGAGCAGTTCTTC